Reported below is one T cell receptor beta chain. Its antigen is currently unknown. The data were taken from a study of T cells in localized non-small cell lung cancer. Study-level points and caveats: Uninvolved adjacent lung had the highest recorded T cell clonality, with tumor below it. Appearance in adjacent lung was seen for a median around 58 of the top 100 tumor clones.

Repertoires were generated with immunoSEQ multiplex PCR, while TCRdb's copy carries only in-frame clones and drops some. The profile shows about 24,000 clones, roughly 84% of them singletons. The specimen was PBMCs, collected before any cancer treatment. This receptor was identified in a man aged 40-75 years with stage II lung adenocarcinoma.

The chain's CDR3 is CASTPGLSNYGYTF. For the CDR3, the DNA is TGTGCCAGCACCCCGGGACTTTCAAACTATGGCTACACCTTC. This sequence joins TRBV6-1 and TRBJ1-2; possibly TRBD1 for D (5 bases). The V end lost 7 bases, the J end lost 2 bases, and 14 bases lay between the germline ends. CDR3 size: 14 residues. Germline assignment: CDR1 MNHNS and CDR2 SASEGT.